This entry lists 27 T cell receptor beta chains sequenced from one sample in a study of lymphopenia after photon versus proton radiotherapy. The data were produced by immunoSEQ multiplex PCR, yet TCRdb's version contains in-frame clones alone and is incomplete. The repertoire holds fewer than 45,000 clones, with 70% to 90% as singletons. The sequences come from peripheral blood, collected from a patient treated with proton-based radiotherapy. All receptors derive from a woman aged 70-85 years with pancreatic cancer. Some clones in this sample may be carry-over from other donors' samples.

CDR3 sequence: CARSRRQGVDTEAFF. CDR3 DNA sequence: TGTGCCAGAAGCCGACGACAGGGTGTGGACACTGAAGCTTTCTTT. The V gene is TRBV5-3, the J gene TRBJ1-1, with 7 bases identical to TRBD1. TRBV5-3 is reported as an ORF; its role is uncertain. V shed 4 bases and J 3 bases; nucleotides not matched to a gene: 9. There are 15 residues in the CDR3.

The chain links TRBV19 to TRBJ2-7; no reliable D call. V was clipped by 1 base and J by 2 bases, with 6 bases between them. Germline CDR1 reads LNHDA; CDR2 reads SQIVND (reference sequence). The CDR3 length is 13 residues. The CDR3 here is CASSIGLTYEQYF. CDR3 coding DNA: TGTGCCAGTAGTATAGGGCTCACCTACGAGCAGTACTTC.

The chain's CDR3 is CASSPLGLAGKNEQYF. The DNA for the CDR3 is TGTGCCAGCTCACCACTGGGACTAGCGGGGAAAAACGAGCAGTACTTC. This chain uses TRBV18 with TRBJ2-7; the match to TRBD2 covers 13 bases. Per the germline V gene, CDR1 is KGHSH and CDR2 is LQKENI. Trimming cost V 1 base and J 5 bases; bases outside gene matches: 5. The CDR3 runs 16 residues.

The rearrangement joins TRBV18 to TRBJ1-1; maybe TRBD1 (5 bases). Trimming pared 5 bases from V and 6 bases from J, leaving 10 bases between. Germline assignment: CDR1 KGHSH and CDR2 LQKENI. The CDR3 has 12 amino acids. This CDR3 reads CASSSLGAEAFF. The CDR3 DNA follows: TGTGCCAGCTCATCGCTAGGGGCTGAAGCTTTCTTT.

CDR3 in amino acids: CASSLGLAGDTQYF. DNA for the CDR3: TGTGCCAGCAGCCTCGGACTAGCGGGAGATACGCAGTATTTT. The gene calls are TRBV6-6 and TRBJ2-3; 11 bases line up with TRBD2. J was trimmed by 5 bases and V by 6 bases; bases with no gene match: 4. The V gene's germline CDR1 is MNHNY and CDR2 SVGAGI (reference sequence). This CDR3 spans 14 amino acids.

The chain links TRBV11-2 to TRBJ2-3; 7 nucleotides match TRBD1. From germline, CDR1 is SGHAT and CDR2 FQNNGV. Trimming took 5 bases from V and 5 from J; bases not matched to a gene: 7. The CDR3 extends over 14 amino acids. The CDR3 coding sequence is TGTGCCAGCAGCACCCGACAGGGCCAAGATACGCAGTATTTT. Its protein is CASSTRQGQDTQYF.

V usage is TRBV5-1 and J usage is TRBJ2-7, with a tentative D call TRBD1 (5 bases). CDR3 length equals 13 residues. CDR1 SGHRS and CDR2 YFSETQ come from the germline V gene. Trimming took off 2 bases at V and 5 bases at J, with 11 bases between the two ends. The CDR3 loop is CASSFGRENEQYF. The DNA for the CDR3 is TGCGCCAGCAGCTTTGGCAGGGAAAACGAGCAGTACTTC.

The chain uses TRBV11-3 and TRBJ2-3; D remains unclear. There are 13 residues in the CDR3. Germline loops: CDR1 SGHNT, CDR2 YENEEA. V shed 0 bases and J shed 3 bases, with 4 bases lying between them. The CDR3 loop is CASSLDQTDTQYF. CDR3 in DNA: TGTGCCAGCAGCTTAGATCAGACAGATACGCAGTATTTT.

The CDR3 here is CASSSRLAGGHEQFF. The CDR3 bases are TGTGCCAGTAGTTCGAGATTAGCGGGAGGGCATGAGCAGTTCTTC. The chain uses TRBV19 and TRBJ2-1, with 11 positions matching TRBD2. V lost 5 bases and J lost 8; bases outside the gene matches: 8. The CDR3 extends over 15 amino acids. Germline V gene lookup returns CDR1 LNHDA and CDR2 SQIVND (reference sequence).

The gene calls are TRBV6-5 and TRBJ1-1, with a weak D call TRBD1 (6 bases). The CDR3 covers 15 residues. Between the trimmed V and J ends, which lost 6 bases and 2 bases, there was a span of 16 bases. Germline CDR1 reads MNHEY; CDR2 reads SVGAGI. CDR3 bases: TGTGCCAGCAGGCCCCCGACAGGAATCAACACTGAAGCTTTCTTT. As protein: CASRPPTGINTEAFF.

V gene TRBV28 combines with J gene TRBJ1-4; 8 bases agree with TRBD1. Per the germline V gene, CDR1 is MDHEN and CDR2 is SYDVKM. The V and J ends lost 5 bases and 7 bases, in that order; junction bases with no gene match: 9. CDR3 length: 15 amino acids. Here the CDR3 DNA reads TGTGCCAGCAGTCGTGACAGGGGATTTACTGAAAAACTGTTTTTT. Its translation: CASSRDRGFTEKLFF.

The chain is built from TRBV20-1 and TRBJ1-2; D unresolved. This CDR3 is 11 amino acids long. V shed 0 bases and J shed 5 bases, with 4 bases lying between them. Germline V gene data show CDR1 as DFQATT and CDR2 as SNEGSKA (reference sequence). The CDR3 nucleotides are TGCAGTGCTAGAGATGTATATGGCTACACCTTC. Protein product: CSARDVYGYTF.

The gene calls are TRBV6-1 and TRBJ2-1; D not certain. The ends were cut back, 2 bases at V and 4 bases at J, with 6 bases in the middle. The CDR3 has 13 residues. Germline loops: CDR1 MNHNS, CDR2 SASEGT. The CDR3 DNA is TGTGCCAGCAGTGAAATAGTATACAATGAGCAGTTCTTC. Residues: CASSEIVYNEQFF.

Comment on this clone: Relative to the germline gene, one junction end is altered; a read error may explain this. The chain has TRBV5-3 and TRBJ2-7, with D unclear. Being an ORF, TRBV5-3 has a function that is uncertain. There are 13 residues in the CDR3. The CDR3 DNA reads TGTGCCAGCAGCTGGGGAACGGTGTGGGAGCAGTACTTC. Amino acids: CASSWGTVWEQYF.

The gene calls are TRBV28 and TRBJ2-7, with 7 nucleotides matching TRBD2. The germline CDR1 and CDR2 sequences are MDHEN and SYDVKM. CDR3 length: 15 amino acids. With V trimmed by 2 bases and J by 5 bases, 9 bases remained unmatched. The CDR3 sequence is CASSLVTGGLNEQYF. The CDR3 DNA follows: TGTGCCAGCAGTTTAGTTACGGGAGGTCTGAACGAGCAGTACTTC. The variable domain in full, with the rest retrieved from reference TRBV28 and TRBJ2-7, is DVKVTQSSRYLVKRTGEKVFLECVQDMDHENMFWYRQDPGLGLRLIYFSYDVKMKEKGDIPEGYSVSREKKERFSLILESASTNQTSMYLCASSLVTGGLNEQYFGPGTRLTVT.

The chain links TRBV7-2 to TRBJ2-1; 12 bases map to TRBD1. The CDR3 runs 14 residues. Germline trimming cut 5 bases from V and 10 bases from J; bases unmatched to any gene: 6. The germline gives CDR1 SGHTA, CDR2 FQGNSA. CDR3 DNA sequence: TGTGCCAGCAGCCCGGGACAGGGGGCTAGAGAGCAGTTCTTC. The encoded protein is CASSPGQGAREQFF.

The J gene is TRBJ2-7, the V gene TRBV6-5; tentatively, D is TRBD1 (5 bases). The CDR3 is made up of 14 amino acids. Germline V gives CDR1 MNHEY, CDR2 SVGAGI. The V and J ends lost 4 bases and 3 bases respectively, with 13 bases between them. CDR3 residues: CASSLGLGLYEQYF. The CDR3 region has the DNA TGTGCCAGCAGTTTGGGGCTAGGCCTCTACGAGCAGTACTTC.

V usage is TRBV7-9 and J usage is TRBJ2-7; D is possibly TRBD1 (6 bases). The CDR3 extends over 17 amino acids. Deletions cut 0 bases from V and 4 bases from J, with 19 bases between. Per germline, CDR1 SEHNR and CDR2 FQNEAQ (reference sequence). The CDR3 is CASSLALDRRKLYEQYF. For the CDR3, the DNA is TGTGCCAGCAGCTTAGCGCTGGACAGACGCAAACTTTACGAGCAGTACTTC.

This chain connects TRBV29-1 to TRBJ1-1; D call uncertain. This CDR3 spans 12 amino acids. Germline CDR1 is SQVTM and CDR2 is ANQGSEA. V lost 4 bases and J 4 bases, leaving 10 bases between the germline ends. The CDR3 DNA reads TGCAGCGTTGCACGGATGGGCACTGAAGCTTTCTTT. It encodes CSVARMGTEAFF.

This chain joins TRBV11-2 and TRBJ2-6; the D gene is possibly TRBD1 (5 bases). CDR1 is SGHAT and CDR2 is FQNNGV in the germline V gene. This CDR3 spans 18 amino acids. Trimming cost V 0 bases and J 0 bases, with 12 bases left between them. CDR3 residues: CASSLDQGLYSGANVLTF. CDR3 nucleotide sequence: TGTGCCAGCAGCTTAGATCAGGGTCTATACTCTGGGGCCAACGTCCTGACTTTC.

The chain combines TRBV4-1 with TRBJ2-7; D remains unclear. V was clipped by 5 bases and J by 3 bases, with 5 bases between them. From germline, CDR1 is MGHRA and CDR2 YSYEKL. This CDR3 has 11 residues. The CDR3, as DNA: TGCGCCAGCAGCAACTTCTACGAGCAGTACTTC. Amino acids: CASSNFYEQYF.

The V call is TRBV5-6, the J call TRBJ2-5, with D perhaps TRBD1 (6 bases). Germline V gene lookup returns CDR1 SGHDT and CDR2 YYEEEE. V shed 1 base and J shed 5 bases, with 12 bases lying between them. The CDR3 is 14 amino acids. The CDR3 region is CASSLLRQGETQYF. The CDR3 DNA is TGTGCCAGCAGCTTGCTCCGGCAGGGGGAGACCCAGTACTTC.

The CDR3, as DNA: TGTGCCAGCAGCGTGGGACTAGCGGGAGTCCATGAGCAGTTCTTC. Translating gives CASSVGLAGVHEQFF. This sequence joins TRBV5-6 and TRBJ2-1; 14 bases fit TRBD2. Germline CDR1 SGHDT, CDR2 YYEEEE. This CDR3 has 15 residues. V lost 4 bases and J lost 8; bases outside the gene matches: 5.

This sequence joins TRBV28 and TRBJ2-7; 9 nucleotides align to TRBD2. The CDR3 consists of 15 residues. Germline CDR1 is MDHEN and CDR2 is SYDVKM. V was clipped by 5 bases and J by 4 bases; unmatched bases: 9. CDR3 protein: CASSRPGTSKYEQYF. CDR3 nucleotide sequence: TGTGCCAGCAGTCGGCCCGGGACTAGCAAGTACGAGCAGTACTTC. The full variable domain, its missing parts supplied by reference TRBV28 and TRBJ2-7, is DVKVTQSSRYLVKRTGEKVFLECVQDMDHENMFWYRQDPGLGLRLIYFSYDVKMKEKGDIPEGYSVSREKKERFSLILESASTNQTSMYLCASSRPGTSKYEQYFGPGTRLTVT.

The CDR3 here is CATSLSSATNEKLFF. For the CDR3, the DNA is TGTGCCACCAGCCTATCGAGTGCAACTAATGAAAAACTGTTTTTT. The V call is TRBV15, the J call TRBJ1-4, with D unclear. The CDR3 extends over 15 amino acids. V was clipped by 5 bases and J by 0 bases, with 10 bases between them. CDR1 and CDR2 (germline): LNHNV, YYDKDF (reference sequence).

This rearrangement joins TRBV28 to TRBJ2-3; D unresolved. The germline gives CDR1 MDHEN, CDR2 SYDVKM. This CDR3 has 16 amino acids. Trimming removed 5 bases at V and 2 bases at J, with 17 bases between. Here the CDR3 DNA reads TGTGCCAGCAGTCCTCTAACACCAGAAACCACAGATACGCAGTATTTT. Amino acids: CASSPLTPETTDTQYF.

V gene TRBV14 combines with J gene TRBJ2-7; 7 bases are a match to TRBD1. V dropped 1 base and J dropped 4; count of bases not matched to a gene: 4. The CDR3 loop spans 14 amino acids. CDR1 SGHDN and CDR2 FVKESK come from the germline V gene. The CDR3 nucleotides read TGTGCCAGCAGCCAAGCGGGACAGACTTACGAGCAGTACTTC. This codes for CASSQAGQTYEQYF.